Shown below are 12 T cell receptor beta chains from a single sample sequenced in a study of OX40 agonist ivuxolimab in advanced cancers. This table comes from immunoSEQ multiplex PCR, and its TCRdb copy is limited to in-frame clones, with some not included. The repertoire holds approximately 22,000 clones, with around 83% as singletons. The specimen was CD4+ or CD8+ T cells sorted from blood, collected in a trial of the OX40 agonist ivuxolimab. The receptors originated from an adult with an advanced solid tumor such as melanoma, head and neck, liver or kidney cancer.

The V and J genes are TRBV4-1 and TRBJ2-1, with D uncertain. Germline V lookup: CDR1 MGHRA, CDR2 YSYEKL. The length of the CDR3 is 14 residues. Trimming shortened V by 1 base and J by 2 bases, and 6 bases separated the two germline ends. The CDR3 reads CASSQVGTYNEQFF. CDR3 in DNA: TGCGCCAGCAGCCAAGTGGGGACCTACAATGAGCAGTTCTTC.

The V gene is TRBV2, the J gene TRBJ2-4; D is ambiguous. V lost 8 bases and J lost 6, with 14 bases in between. Per germline, CDR1 SNHLY and CDR2 FYNNEI. This CDR3 has 13 amino acids. CDR3 nucleotide sequence: TGTGCCAGCCGTAAGGGAACGGGAAACATTCAGTACTTC. Amino acids: CASRKGTGNIQYF.

This rearrangement joins TRBV7-3 to TRBJ1-3; D unclear. The CDR3 loop spans 13 amino acids. Trimming stripped 2 bases from V and 4 bases from J, with 6 bases between. Germline CDR1 is SGHTA and CDR2 is FQGTGA. Here the CDR3 reads CASSLGPGNTIYF. As DNA, the CDR3 is TGTGCCAGCAGCTTAGGACCCGGAAACACCATATATTTT.

The chain couples TRBV5-1 to TRBJ2-7; 8 bases are shared with TRBD1. This CDR3 comprises 16 residues. The germline CDR1 and CDR2 sequences are SGHRS and YFSETQ. V dropped 3 bases and J dropped 5; count of bases not matched to a gene: 13. DNA for the CDR3: TGCGCCAGCAGCTGGGGACCCGGGACAGGAGAGGACGAGCAGTACTTC. This codes for CASSWGPGTGEDEQYF.

This clone has just a few counts. The J gene is TRBJ2-3, the V gene TRBV21-1. TRBV21-1 has pseudogene status. This CDR3 comprises 20 residues. The CDR3 DNA reads as TGTGCCAGCAGCAATAGTCCAGTCGGCCTTTTCCAATCAAGCACAGATACGCAGTATTTT. This sequence encodes CASSNSPVGLFQSSTDTQYF.

The rearrangement joins TRBV7-8 to TRBJ1-2, with D maybe TRBD1 (5 bases). Between the trimmed V and J ends, which lost 2 bases and 3 bases, there was a span of 10 bases. This CDR3 comprises 14 residues. CDR1 is SGHVS and CDR2 is FQNEAQ in the germline V gene. The CDR3 DNA reads TGTGCCAGCAGCTTAAGCTCGGGGGACTATGGCTACACCTTC. It specifies CASSLSSGDYGYTF.

This chain uses TRBV27 with TRBJ1-6; 9 nucleotides align to TRBD1. This CDR3 has 15 residues. The trim removed 5 bases at V and 10 bases at J, leaving 9 bases unmatched. Germline lookup yields CDR1 MNHEY and CDR2 SMNVEV (reference sequence). The CDR3 DNA reads as TGTGCCAGCAGTATCACCGGGACAGGGAGGTCACCCCTCCACTTT. As protein: CASSITGTGRSPLHF.

The V gene is TRBV9, the J gene TRBJ1-3, with unresolved D. Germline CDR1 SGDLS, CDR2 YYNGEE. CDR3 length equals 12 residues. V gave up 4 bases and J gave up 9 bases, with 11 bases separating them. The DNA for the CDR3 is TGTGCCAGCAGCCGATCGTGGGGCACCATATATTTT. The encoded protein is CASSRSWGTIYF. The variable domain in full, completed from reference TRBV9 and TRBJ1-3, reads DSGVTQTPKHLITATGQRVTLRCSPRSGDLSVYWYQQSLDQGLQFLIQYYNGEERAKGNILERFSAQQFPDLHSELNLSSLELGDSALYFCASSRSWGTIYFGEGSWLTVV.

The count of this clone is one. The chain carries TRBV9 and TRBJ1-3; D perhaps matches TRBD1 (5 bases). The length of the CDR3 is 16 residues. Germline assignment: CDR1 SGDLS and CDR2 YYNGEE. V was clipped by 0 bases and J by 3 bases, with 13 bases between them. The CDR3 loop reads CASSVEDQGGGNTIYF. Written as DNA, the CDR3 is TGTGCCAGCAGCGTAGAGGATCAGGGAGGTGGAAACACCATATATTTT.

As DNA, the CDR3 is TGTGCCAGCAGTGAGGGACACAGTGAAGCTTTCTTT. It translates to CASSEGHSEAFF. V is TRBV6-1 and J is TRBJ1-1; possibly TRBD1 for D (6 bases). Trimming left V 3 bases short and J 7 bases short, with 9 bases between. The CDR3 covers 12 residues. CDR1 MNHNS and CDR2 SASEGT come from the germline V gene.

This clone was found a few times. The chain employs TRBV2 and TRBJ2-1, with 12 nucleotides matching TRBD2. V gave up 5 bases and J gave up 4 bases; unmatched junction bases: 3. The CDR3 loop spans 15 amino acids. Per germline, CDR1 SNHLY and CDR2 FYNNEI. CDR3 residues: CASSFGLAGYNEQFF. CDR3 nucleotide sequence: TGTGCCAGCAGTTTCGGACTAGCGGGATACAATGAGCAGTTCTTC.

This rearrangement joins TRBV29-1 to TRBJ1-2; D gene uncertain. Germline V gives CDR1 SQVTM, CDR2 ANQGSEA. V lost 7 bases and J 8 bases, leaving 17 bases between the germline ends. This CDR3 region has 12 residues. Here the CDR3 reads CSGKDGREGYTF. In DNA, the CDR3 is TGCAGCGGGAAGGACGGCCGTGAGGGCTACACCTTC.